A selection of T cell receptor beta chains follows, all from one sample in a study of CD8 T cells in Susac syndrome. Via MiXCR, TCRdb re-called the immunoSEQ multiplex PCR reads, giving one row per CDR3 protein. Of about 130,000 distinct CDR3 sequences listed, around 94% are singletons. Sequencing input: CD4+ T cells from PBMCs. The source is a human donor with multiple sclerosis. Each CDR3 is given without its conserved first and last residue. Fields, in order: V gene, J gene, CDR3 protein.

v_call: TRBV2; j_call: TRBJ2-1; cdr3_aa: ASQWRSSYNEQF
v_call: TRBV18; j_call: TRBJ2-4; cdr3_aa: ASSPPLVNIQY
v_call: TRBV4-2; j_call: TRBJ2-3; cdr3_aa: ASSQEGKSTDTQY
v_call: TRBV4-1; j_call: TRBJ1-5; cdr3_aa: ASSQGGYSNQPQH
v_call: TRBV6-2/TRBV6-3; j_call: TRBJ2-1; cdr3_aa: ASSWAGTSGDNEQF
v_call: TRBV6-2/TRBV6-3; j_call: TRBJ1-5; cdr3_aa: ASSYSIDQPQH
v_call: TRBV18; j_call: TRBJ2-3; cdr3_aa: ASSPGQGRDTQY
v_call: TRBV29-1; j_call: TRBJ1-1; cdr3_aa: SVTGTGSPEAF
v_call: TRBV29-1; j_call: TRBJ1-1; cdr3_aa: SVEVGRAGEAF
v_call: TRBV12-3/TRBV12-4; j_call: TRBJ1-1; cdr3_aa: ASRLGGTVNTEAF
v_call: TRBV7-9; j_call: TRBJ1-5; cdr3_aa: ASSLGDQPQH
v_call: TRBV24-1; j_call: TRBJ2-7; cdr3_aa: ATSDSYEQY
v_call: TRBV25-1; j_call: TRBJ1-2; cdr3_aa: ASSEGTGVGNYGYT
v_call: TRBV29-1; j_call: TRBJ1-1; cdr3_aa: SVEEQGVTEAF
v_call: TRBV5-6; j_call: TRBJ2-3; cdr3_aa: ASSSPGRSGEPTDTQY
v_call: TRBV5-1; j_call: TRBJ2-5; cdr3_aa: ASCPSGGQETQY
v_call: TRBV7-8; j_call: TRBJ2-3; cdr3_aa: ASSFGTDTDTQY
v_call: TRBV4-2; j_call: TRBJ1-2; cdr3_aa: ASSQGSPRAIGYT
v_call: TRBV9; j_call: TRBJ1-5; cdr3_aa: ASSPKRDRVVQPQH
v_call: TRBV6-5; j_call: TRBJ2-3; cdr3_aa: ASSYHPPGAGADTQY
v_call: TRBV7-2; j_call: TRBJ2-3; cdr3_aa: ASSLALGVRDTQY
v_call: TRBV15; j_call: TRBJ2-5; cdr3_aa: ATSRDWGTLQETQY
v_call: TRBV25-1; j_call: TRBJ1-1; cdr3_aa: ASSLSDTEAF
v_call: TRBV5-4; j_call: TRBJ2-7; cdr3_aa: ASSLAGTYEQY
v_call: TRBV29-1; j_call: TRBJ2-1; cdr3_aa: SVWGGAGGLYNEQF
v_call: TRBV7-9; j_call: TRBJ2-5; cdr3_aa: ASSLGPETQY
v_call: TRBV29-1; j_call: TRBJ2-1; cdr3_aa: SVERQESYNEQF
v_call: TRBV4-1; j_call: TRBJ1-2; cdr3_aa: ASSQEGVVVAGYGYT
v_call: TRBV6-2/TRBV6-3; j_call: TRBJ1-1; cdr3_aa: ASSPSGMNTEAF
v_call: TRBV29-1; j_call: TRBJ1-1; cdr3_aa: SAHVTGVTEAF
v_call: TRBV6-2/TRBV6-3; j_call: TRBJ2-2; cdr3_aa: ASSYQAGPSRTGELF
v_call: TRBV7-2; j_call: TRBJ1-1; cdr3_aa: ASSNPGQIMNTEAF
v_call: TRBV2; j_call: TRBJ2-3; cdr3_aa: AGTGGTDTQY
v_call: TRBV27; j_call: TRBJ2-3; cdr3_aa: ASNPFPTGTDTQY
v_call: TRBV5-4; j_call: TRBJ2-5; cdr3_aa: ASSLAEGTQY
v_call: TRBV25-1; j_call: TRBJ2-3; cdr3_aa: ASSAIYTQY
v_call: TRBV6-6; j_call: TRBJ2-5; cdr3_aa: ASGFRAGETQY